This is a list of T cell receptor beta chains from one sample in a study of circulating CD8 cells and anti-PD-1 response in melanoma. TCRdb re-called the reads through MiXCR, storing one row per CDR3 protein. The table lists about 220 distinct CDR3 sequences, roughly 6.7% of them singletons. The source was CD8+ T cells from PBMCs, collected at baseline or after one month of anti-PD-1 therapy (not recorded which). Every receptor here comes from a human donor with melanoma. CDR3s include the opening cysteine and the closing phenylalanine or tryptophan. The D gene is left open where the match is weak. A clone size is listed for some rows: how often the clone was seen (once, few, many), or a class if it is expanded.

TRBV3-1	NA	NA	TRBJ1-1	CASSQEGRGGAFF	TGTGCCAGCAGCCAAGAAGGACGCGGAGGAGCTTTCTTT
TRBV12-3/TRBV12-4	medium-sized	NA	TRBJ1-3	CASGSGPGNTIYF	TGTGCCAGCGGGTCCGGCCCCGGAAACACCATATATTTT
TRBV4-2	few	TRBD1	TRBJ2-1	CASSQDGTGYDNEQFF	TGTGCCAGCAGCCAAGACGGGACAGGGTATGACAATGAGCAGTTCTTC
TRBV7-2	medium-sized	NA	TRBJ2-2	CASSLEAHETVRTGELFF	TGTGCCAGCAGCTTAGAGGCACACGAGACAGTCAGGACCGGGGAGCTGTTTTTT
TRBV19	few	NA	TRBJ2-7	CASRPGQGSYEQYF	TGTGCCAGTAGGCCAGGGCAGGGCTCCTACGAGCAGTACTTC
TRBV2	large	TRBD2	TRBJ2-4	CASSEAGIAGGPGAKNIQYF	TGTGCCAGCAGTGAAGCAGGGATAGCGGGGGGCCCTGGGGCCAAAAACATTCAGTACTTC
TRBV11-2	medium-sized	TRBD1	TRBJ2-7	CASRGKQGIFAYEQYF	TGTGCCAGCAGGGGAAAACAGGGGATTTTCGCCTACGAGCAGTACTTC
TRBV29-1	medium-sized	TRBD1	TRBJ2-1	CSVEGTGQTYNEQFF	TGCAGCGTTGAAGGTACGGGACAGACCTACAATGAGCAGTTCTTC
TRBV7-2	large	NA	TRBJ1-6	CASSLLRQDIYNSPLHF	TGTGCCAGCAGCTTACTCCGACAGGACATCTATAATTCACCCCTCCACTTT
TRBV27	large	NA	TRBJ2-5	CASSPPTQYF	TGTGCCAGCAGTCCACCGACCCAGTACTTC
TRBV4-1	large	NA	TRBJ2-2	CASSFHRDTGELFF	TGCGCCAGCAGCTTTCACAGGGACACCGGGGAGCTGTTTTTT
TRBV19	large	NA	TRBJ2-7	CASSSTGGSYEQYF	TGTGCCAGTAGTTCGACCGGGGGCTCCTACGAGCAGTACTTC
TRBV21-1	NA	NA	TRBJ2-2	CASSKPKGPTQDTGELFF	TGTGCCAGCAGCAAGCCGAAAGGGCCCACCCAAGACACCGGGGAGCTGTTTTTT
TRBV27	large	TRBD2	TRBJ2-1	CASSFLSGGAWVHEQFF	TGTGCCAGCAGTTTCCTCAGCGGGGGGGCCTGGGTCCATGAGCAGTTCTTC
TRBV13	few	NA	TRBJ2-3	CASHHRGVSTDTQYF	TGTGCCAGTCACCATAGGGGGGTGAGCACAGATACGCAGTATTTT
TRBV28	large	TRBD2	TRBJ2-1	CASRPTSGGASEQFF	TGTGCCAGCAGGCCGACTAGCGGGGGGGCCTCTGAGCAGTTCTTC
TRBV19	medium-sized	NA	TRBJ2-1	CASSMLPRGNNEQFF	TGTGCCAGTAGTATGCTCCCGAGGGGGAACAATGAGCAGTTCTTC
TRBV19	large	NA	TRBJ2-1	CASSIGWTEQFF	TGTGCCAGTAGTATTGGTTGGACTGAGCAGTTCTTC
TRBV2	few	NA	TRBJ1-6	CASNREKGYNSPLHF	TGTGCCAGCAACAGGGAGAAGGGGTATAATTCACCCCTCCACTTT
TRBV2	large	NA	TRBJ1-1	CASSALGAFF	TGTGCCAGCAGCGCCTTAGGGGCTTTCTTT
TRBV9	few	TRBD2	TRBJ2-3	CASSVEGTSVTDTQYF	TGTGCCAGCAGCGTAGAGGGGACTAGCGTAACAGATACGCAGTATTTT
TRBV30	NA	TRBD2	TRBJ2-5	CAWSASGNQETQYF	TGTGCCTGGAGTGCTAGCGGGAACCAAGAGACCCAGTACTTC
TRBV5-4	large	NA	TRBJ2-5	CASSLPGQKQETQYF	TGTGCCAGCAGCTTACCGGGACAAAAACAAGAGACCCAGTACTTC
TRBV12-3/TRBV12-4	large	NA	TRBJ1-2	CASSFEPYYGYTF	TGTGCCAGCAGTTTCGAACCTTACTATGGCTACACCTTC
TRBV30	medium-sized	NA	TRBJ2-7	CAWSVGVASEQYF	TGTGCCTGGAGTGTGGGCGTAGCTTCCGAGCAGTACTTC
TRBV28	large	TRBD2	TRBJ2-5	CASLPGEGRLKTQYF	TGTGCCAGCCTACCCGGGGAGGGGCGCTTAAAGACCCAGTACTTC
TRBV2	large	NA	TRBJ2-3	CASSEEGRAASTDTQYF	TGTGCCAGCAGTGAAGAGGGGCGGGCGGCTAGCACAGATACGCAGTATTTT
TRBV2	large	NA	TRBJ1-1	CASSEERAEAFF	TGTGCCAGCAGTGAAGAAAGGGCTGAAGCTTTCTTT
TRBV27	medium-sized	NA	TRBJ2-7	CASRGYEQYF	TGTGCCAGCAGGGGATACGAGCAGTACTTC
TRBV7-6	medium-sized	NA	TRBJ2-3	CASSKPTGTITDTQYF	TGTGCCAGCAGTAAACCAACAGGCACAATCACAGATACGCAGTATTTT
TRBV20-1	medium-sized	TRBD2	TRBJ2-7	CSVLAGGHSYEQYF	TGCAGTGTATTAGCGGGGGGGCACAGCTACGAGCAGTACTTC
TRBV19	medium-sized	TRBD1	TRBJ1-1	CASSAGQAVSMNTEAFF	TGTGCCAGTAGCGCTGGACAGGCGGTATCCATGAACACTGAAGCTTTCTTT